This T cell receptor (beta chain) is drawn from a study of chemoradiotherapy in HPV16-positive cancers. Method: immunoSEQ multiplex PCR; TCRdb's copy keeps in-frame clones and lacks some. The sample lists under 15,000 clones; around 81% were seen once. The study's findings and limits: For HPV16-positive patients, expanding HPV-responsive T cells associated with longer recurrence-free survival.

Points on this clone: No antigen is known for it.

The clonotype originates from a human donor with HPV-associated anogenital cancer. Sampling was done from a patient who underwent chemoradiotherapy.

The CDR3 nucleotides are TGTGCCAGCAGCTTGGGACAGTCGTACGAGCAGTACTTC. The encoded protein is CASSLGQSYEQYF. The chain combines TRBV5-4 with TRBJ2-7; a weak D match, TRBD1 (5 bases). CDR3 size: 13 residues. Per the germline V gene, CDR1 is SGHNT and CDR2 is YYREEE (reference sequence). The V and J ends lost 0 bases and 4 bases respectively, with 8 bases between them.